These T cell receptor beta chains were read from a single sample in a study of beta chain features in type 1 diabetes. Measured with immunoSEQ multiplex PCR; TCRdb has only the in-frame clones, and not every one. The data hold 640,000 or so clones, with about 14% observed a single time. Sequences were obtained from naive CD4+ T cells from blood. The receptors originated from a man younger than 30 with type 1 diabetes. The CDR3 runs from the conserved cysteine through the conserved F or W. A D gene is named only where the DNA matches it firmly. The size of a clone is reported for some rows only, either as once, few or many, or as a class for expanded clones.

j_call clone_size v_call d_call cdr3_aa cdr3_nt
TRBJ1-4 NA TRBV5-1 NA CASSLGTVNEKLFF TGCGCCAGCAGCCTTGGGACGGTGAATGAAAAACTGTTTTTT
TRBJ1-4 NA TRBV18 NA CASSKGLTGEKLFF TGTGCCAGCTCGAAGGGGTTAACAGGTGAAAAACTGTTTTTT
TRBJ2-7 NA TRBV10-2 TRBD2 CASRPGLAGVVEQYF TGCGCCAGCAGGCCCGGGCTAGCGGGAGTTGTCGAGCAGTACTTC
TRBJ1-1 NA TRBV19 TRBD1 CASSQRGQGTEAFF TGTGCCAGTAGCCAGAGGGGGCAGGGAACTGAAGCTTTCTTT
TRBJ2-7 NA TRBV9 TRBD2 CASSSRDYSYEQYF TGTGCCAGCAGCAGCCGGGACTACTCCTACGAGCAGTACTTC
TRBJ2-7 NA TRBV5-6 NA CASSAMGPVGWYEQYF TGTGCCAGCAGCGCTATGGGGCCCGTCGGTTGGTACGAGCAGTACTTC
TRBJ2-2 few TRBV2 NA CASSSQGSNTGELFF TGTGCCAGCAGTTCGCAGGGATCGAACACCGGGGAGCTGTTTTTT
TRBJ2-3 few TRBV11-2 NA CASQSGLRGRDTQYF TGTGCCAGCCAGTCGGGGCTACGTGGGAGAGATACGCAGTATTTT
TRBJ2-5 few TRBV2 NA CASSEGGTQYF TGTGCCAGCAGTGAAGGGGGGACCCAGTACTTC
TRBJ2-1 few TRBV12-5 TRBD2 CASGRGLADYNEQFF TGTGCTAGTGGTCGTGGACTAGCGGACTACAATGAGCAGTTCTTC
TRBJ1-1 few TRBV30 NA CAWRRGVNTEAFF TGTGCCTGGAGGCGGGGAGTGAACACTGAAGCTTTCTTT
TRBJ2-5 NA TRBV7-2 NA CASSLARETQYF TGTGCCAGCAGCTTAGCGCGGGAGACCCAGTACTTC
TRBJ2-1 few TRBV6-5 TRBD2 CASSYSSGSYNEQFF TGTGCCAGCAGTTACTCTAGCGGGTCCTACAATGAGCAGTTCTTC
TRBJ2-3 few TRBV5-4 NA CASRRGGTSTDTQYF TGTGCCAGCAGGCGGGGCGGGACTAGCACAGATACGCAGTATTTT
TRBJ1-1 few TRBV2 NA CASKQQVQAFF TGTGCCAGCAAACAGCAGGTTCAAGCTTTCTTT
TRBJ1-1 few TRBV6-5 NA CASSKGYTEAFF TGTGCCAGCAGCAAAGGATACACTGAAGCTTTCTTT
TRBJ1-2 few TRBV5-1 NA CASSLVTPEGYTF TGCGCCAGCAGCTTGGTAACACCAGAGGGCTACACCTTC
TRBJ1-1 NA TRBV25-1 NA CASSLVGDSAFF TGTGCCAGCAGTCTCGTGGGGGATTCGGCTTTCTTT
TRBJ2-3 NA TRBV7-2 NA CASSLGGFGTQYF TGTGCCAGCAGCTTAGGGGGGTTCGGTACGCAGTATTTT
TRBJ2-1 few TRBV6-6 NA CASRGGESTNEQFF TGTGCCAGCAGAGGAGGTGAGAGTACAAATGAGCAGTTCTTC
TRBJ2-7 few TRBV10-3 TRBD2 CATSTGLAGMLSQYF TGTGCCACCAGCACCGGACTAGCGGGAATGTTGTCGCAGTACTTC
TRBJ2-3 NA TRBV7-9 NA CASSPRPTDTQYF TGTGCCAGCAGCCCTAGACCCACAGATACGCAGTATTTT
TRBJ2-1 few TRBV5-4 TRBD2 CASREGLADYNEQFF TGTGCCAGCAGGGAGGGACTAGCGGATTACAATGAGCAGTTCTTC
TRBJ2-5 NA TRBV28 TRBD2 CASSSGLAGEETQYF TGTGCCAGCAGTTCGGGACTAGCGGGGGAAGAGACCCAGTACTTC
TRBJ2-2 few TRBV30 NA CAWGPLHTGELFF TGTGCCTGGGGACCACTCCACACCGGGGAGCTGTTTTTT
TRBJ1-5 few TRBV27 NA CASAGQFSNQPQHF TGTGCCAGCGCTGGACAGTTTAGCAATCAGCCCCAGCATTTT
TRBJ2-7 few TRBV28 NA CASSSVRGRNEQYF TGTGCCAGCAGTTCGGTAAGGGGTAGGAACGAGCAGTACTTC
TRBJ2-1 NA TRBV12-5 NA CASGTGELPTFF TGTGCTAGTGGAACCGGCGAGCTACCGACGTTCTTC
TRBJ2-4 few TRBV11-2 NA CASSLSEENIQYF TGTGCCAGCAGCTTATCAGAGGAGAACATTCAGTACTTC
TRBJ1-1 few TRBV12-1 NA CASSTRDRGLDTEAFF TGTGCCAGCAGCACCCGGGACAGGGGGCTTGACACTGAAGCTTTCTTT
TRBJ2-3 NA TRBV30 NA CAWRRAGSIDTQYF TGTGCCTGGAGACGGGCGGGGAGTATAGATACGCAGTATTTT
TRBJ2-3 NA TRBV7-9 TRBD1 CASSYTGGESTDTQYF TGTGCCAGCAGCTATACAGGGGGAGAGAGCACAGATACGCAGTATTTT
TRBJ2-2 NA TRBV6-5 NA CASRRAENTGELFF TGTGCCAGCCGGAGGGCGGAGAACACCGGGGAGCTGTTTTTT
TRBJ1-2 NA TRBV27 NA CASRVDGANYGYTF TGTGCCAGCAGAGTCGACGGGGCTAACTATGGCTACACCTTC
TRBJ2-1 NA TRBV5-6 TRBD2 CASSLRTSDRYNEQFF TGTGCCAGCAGCTTGAGGACTAGCGATAGGTACAATGAGCAGTTCTTC
TRBJ2-6 few TRBV30 TRBD1 CAWSATGLTNVLTF TGTGCCTGGAGTGCGACAGGGTTGACCAACGTCCTGACTTTC
TRBJ2-5 few TRBV2 NA CASRGTTTQETQYF TGTGCCAGCAGGGGAACTACCACCCAAGAGACCCAGTACTTC